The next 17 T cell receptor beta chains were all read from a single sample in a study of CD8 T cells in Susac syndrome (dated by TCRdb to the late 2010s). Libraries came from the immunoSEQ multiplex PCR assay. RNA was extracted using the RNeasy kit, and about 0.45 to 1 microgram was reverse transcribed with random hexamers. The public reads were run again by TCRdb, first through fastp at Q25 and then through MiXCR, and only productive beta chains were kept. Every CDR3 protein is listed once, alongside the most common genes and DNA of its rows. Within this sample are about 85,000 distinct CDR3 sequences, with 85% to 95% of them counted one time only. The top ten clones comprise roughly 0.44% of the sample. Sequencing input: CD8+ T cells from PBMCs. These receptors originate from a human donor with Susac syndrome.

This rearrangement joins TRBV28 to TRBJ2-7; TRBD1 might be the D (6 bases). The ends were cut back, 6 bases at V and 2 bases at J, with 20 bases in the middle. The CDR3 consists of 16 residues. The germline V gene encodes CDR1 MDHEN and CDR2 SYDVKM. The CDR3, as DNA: TGTGCCAGCAGGCCAATAGGGACACGGAGTGCCTACGAGCAGTACTTC. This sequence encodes CASRPIGTRSAYEQYF.

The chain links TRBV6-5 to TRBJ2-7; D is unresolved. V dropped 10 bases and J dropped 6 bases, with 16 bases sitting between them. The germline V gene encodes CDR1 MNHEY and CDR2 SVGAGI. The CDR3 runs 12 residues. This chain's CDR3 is CATEAGTLEQYF. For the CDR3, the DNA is TGTGCCACCGAAGCAGGCACCCTCGAGCAGTACTTC.

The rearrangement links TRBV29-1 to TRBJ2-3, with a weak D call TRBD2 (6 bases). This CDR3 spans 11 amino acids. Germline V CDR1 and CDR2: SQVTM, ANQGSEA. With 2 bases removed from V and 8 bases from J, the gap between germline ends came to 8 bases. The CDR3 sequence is CSVETGVTQYF. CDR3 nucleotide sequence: TGCAGCGTTGAAACGGGAGTTACGCAGTATTTT.

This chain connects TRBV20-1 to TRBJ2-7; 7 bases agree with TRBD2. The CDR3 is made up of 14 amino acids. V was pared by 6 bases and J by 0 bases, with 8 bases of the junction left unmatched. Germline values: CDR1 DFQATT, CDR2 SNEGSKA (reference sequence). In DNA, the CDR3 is TGCAGTGCCACGGGGACTATAAACTCCTACGAGCAGTACTTC. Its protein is CSATGTINSYEQYF.

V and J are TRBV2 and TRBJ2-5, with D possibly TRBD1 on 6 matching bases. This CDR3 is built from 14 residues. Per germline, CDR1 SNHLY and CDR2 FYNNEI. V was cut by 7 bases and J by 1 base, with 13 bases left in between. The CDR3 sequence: CASTPRTAQETQYF. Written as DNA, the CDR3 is TGTGCCAGCACCCCTAGGACAGCCCAAGAGACCCAGTACTTC.

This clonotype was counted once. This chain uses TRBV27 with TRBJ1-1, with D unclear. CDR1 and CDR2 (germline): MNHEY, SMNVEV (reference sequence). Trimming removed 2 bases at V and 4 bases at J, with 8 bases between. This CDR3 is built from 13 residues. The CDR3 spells CASSLTVGTEAFF. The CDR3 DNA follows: TGTGCCAGCAGTTTAACGGTCGGCACTGAAGCTTTCTTT.

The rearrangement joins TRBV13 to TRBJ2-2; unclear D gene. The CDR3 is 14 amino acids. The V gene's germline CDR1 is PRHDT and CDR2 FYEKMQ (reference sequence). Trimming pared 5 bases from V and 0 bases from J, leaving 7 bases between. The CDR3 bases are TGTGCCAGCAGCCCGAATGCGAACACCGGGGAGCTGTTTTTT. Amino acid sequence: CASSPNANTGELFF.

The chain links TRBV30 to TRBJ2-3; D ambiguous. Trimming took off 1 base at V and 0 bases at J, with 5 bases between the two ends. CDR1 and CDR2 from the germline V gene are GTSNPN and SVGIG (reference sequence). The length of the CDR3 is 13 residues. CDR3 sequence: CAWSETSTDTQYF. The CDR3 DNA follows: TGTGCCTGGAGTGAAACTAGCACAGATACGCAGTATTTT.

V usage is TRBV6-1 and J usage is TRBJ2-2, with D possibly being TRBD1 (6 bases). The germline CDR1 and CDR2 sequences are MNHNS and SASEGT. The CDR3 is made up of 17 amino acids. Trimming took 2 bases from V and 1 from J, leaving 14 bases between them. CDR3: CASSEWVGTQNTGELFF. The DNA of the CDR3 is TGTGCCAGCAGTGAATGGGTCGGGACACAGAACACCGGGGAGCTGTTTTTT.

The CDR3: CSVGQGVPGNTIYF. The CDR3 bases are TGCAGCGTTGGACAGGGAGTACCTGGAAACACCATATATTTT. V is TRBV29-1 and J is TRBJ1-3; 7 bases are a match to TRBD1. Trimming at V came to 4 bases and at J to 2 bases, leaving 5 bases not matched to a gene. The germline V gene encodes CDR1 SQVTM and CDR2 ANQGSEA. The CDR3 length is 14 residues.

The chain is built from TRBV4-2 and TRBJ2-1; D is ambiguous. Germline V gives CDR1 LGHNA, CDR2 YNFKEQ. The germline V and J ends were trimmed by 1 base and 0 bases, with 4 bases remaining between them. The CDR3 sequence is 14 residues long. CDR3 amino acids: CASSQGGSYNEQFF. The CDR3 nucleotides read TGTGCCAGCAGCCAAGGGGGCTCCTACAATGAGCAGTTCTTC.

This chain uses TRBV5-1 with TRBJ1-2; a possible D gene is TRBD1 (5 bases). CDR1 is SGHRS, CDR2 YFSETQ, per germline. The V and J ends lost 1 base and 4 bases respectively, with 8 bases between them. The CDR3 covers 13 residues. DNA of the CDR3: TGCGCCAGCAGCTTGTTAGGGACCTATGGCTACACCTTC. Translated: CASSLLGTYGYTF. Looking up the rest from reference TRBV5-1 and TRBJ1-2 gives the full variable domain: KAGVTQTPRYLIKTRGQQVTLSCSPISGHRSVSWYQQTPGQGLQFLFEYFSETQRNKGNFPGRFSGRQFSNSRSEMNVSTLELGDSALYLCASSLLGTYGYTFGSGTRLTVV.

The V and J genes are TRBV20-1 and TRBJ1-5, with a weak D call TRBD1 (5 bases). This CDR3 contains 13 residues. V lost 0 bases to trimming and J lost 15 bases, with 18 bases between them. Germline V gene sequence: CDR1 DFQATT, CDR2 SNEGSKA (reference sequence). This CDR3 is CSARDREGGTRHF. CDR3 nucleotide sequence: TGCAGTGCTAGAGATCGCGAGGGAGGGACCCGGCATTTT.

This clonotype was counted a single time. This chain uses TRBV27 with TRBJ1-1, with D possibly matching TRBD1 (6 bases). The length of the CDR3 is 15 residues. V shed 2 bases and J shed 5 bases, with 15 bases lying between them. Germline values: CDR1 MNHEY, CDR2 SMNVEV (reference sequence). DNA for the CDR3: TGTGCCAGCAGTTTAAGCTCAGGGGTTTTTACTGAAGCTTTCTTT. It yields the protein CASSLSSGVFTEAFF.

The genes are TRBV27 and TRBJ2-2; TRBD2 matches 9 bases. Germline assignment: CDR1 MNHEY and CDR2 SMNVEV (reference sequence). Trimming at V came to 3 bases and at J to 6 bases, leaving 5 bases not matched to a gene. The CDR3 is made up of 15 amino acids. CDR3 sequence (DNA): TGTGCCAGCAGTTTTGGTAGCGGGAGTTCCGGGGAGCTGTTTTTT. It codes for CASSFGSGSSGELFF.

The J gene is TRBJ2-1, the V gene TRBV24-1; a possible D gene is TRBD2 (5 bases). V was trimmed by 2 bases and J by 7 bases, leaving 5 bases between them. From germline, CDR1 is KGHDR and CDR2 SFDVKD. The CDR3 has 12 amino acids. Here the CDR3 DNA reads TGTGCCACCAGTGATTGGGAGAATGAGCAGTTCTTC. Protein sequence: CATSDWENEQFF.

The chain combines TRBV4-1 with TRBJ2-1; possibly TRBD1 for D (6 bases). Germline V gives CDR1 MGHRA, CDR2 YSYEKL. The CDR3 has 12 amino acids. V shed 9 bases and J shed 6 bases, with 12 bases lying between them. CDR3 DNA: TGCGCCAGGGTAAGGGGGACCAATGAGCAGTTCTTC. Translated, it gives CARVRGTNEQFF.